The 32 T cell receptor beta chains given below trace back to one sample, sequenced in a study of shared clonotypes between healthy human individuals. Assay used: immunoSEQ multiplex PCR; TCRdb lists only in-frame clones, some missing. The top ten clones hold 0.89% of a sample with about 1.1 million clones, approximately 75% of them seen once. The sample was memory CD4+ T cells from PBMCs. The subset is: CD45RA-negative fraction. These TCRs come from a young man in good health. Some clones in this sample may be carry-over from other donors' samples.

The CDR3 region is CASSSGWGDTQYF. The CDR3 nucleotides are TGTGCCAGCAGCTCTGGGTGGGGAGATACGCAGTATTTT. The gene calls are TRBV7-3 and TRBJ2-3; D remains unclear. Between the trimmed V and J ends, which lost 4 bases and 5 bases, there was a span of 10 bases. The germline gives CDR1 SGHTA, CDR2 FQGTGA. This CDR3 contains 13 residues.

The chain recombines TRBV5-1 with TRBJ2-1; D call uncertain. Germline-derived CDR1 and CDR2 are SGHRS and YFSETQ. V was clipped by 0 bases and J by 1 base, with 8 bases between them. The CDR3 has 15 residues. The CDR3 here is CASSLVLASYNEQFF. CDR3 coding DNA: TGCGCCAGCAGCTTGGTACTGGCTTCCTACAATGAGCAGTTCTTC.

V and J are TRBV14 and TRBJ2-7; 8 positions agree with TRBD2. The V segment lost 1 base and the J segment 2 bases; nucleotides outside the gene matches: 7. The CDR3 contains 16 residues. Germline CDR1 and CDR2: SGHDN and FVKESK. DNA for the CDR3: TGTGCCAGCAGCCAAGTAACCCGCGGGGGGACCTACGAGCAGTACTTC. Translating gives CASSQVTRGGTYEQYF.

This clone is deemed medium-sized. The chain has TRBV28 and TRBJ1-2; weak D call: TRBD1 (5 bases). The germline V and J ends were trimmed by 2 bases and 4 bases, with 29 bases remaining between them. The CDR3 has 20 amino acids. Per germline, CDR1 MDHEN and CDR2 SYDVKM. CDR3 sequence: CASSLGSRAGQTLSSYGYTF. The CDR3 coding sequence is TGTGCCAGCAGTTTAGGGTCCAGGGCAGGGCAAACCCTATCTTCCTATGGCTACACCTTC.

This clone was detected only a few times. The chain couples TRBV28 to TRBJ1-5; D remains ambiguous. From germline, CDR1 is MDHEN and CDR2 SYDVKM. The V and J ends lost 6 bases and 3 bases respectively, with 15 bases between them. The CDR3 is 15 amino acids. The CDR3 here is CASSTQPVVNQPQHF. The DNA of the CDR3 is TGTGCCAGCAGCACCCAACCCGTCGTCAATCAGCCCCAGCATTTT.

The V gene is TRBV29-1, the J gene TRBJ2-3; D might be TRBD2 (6 bases). The CDR3 consists of 14 residues. Deletions cut 2 bases from V and 1 base from J, with 10 bases between. Germline CDR1 is SQVTM and CDR2 is ANQGSEA. The CDR3 DNA reads as TGCAGCGTTGAAATCTGGGGGGGCACAGATACGCAGTATTTT. Translating it yields CSVEIWGGTDTQYF.

The gene calls are TRBV9 and TRBJ2-4, with 11 nucleotides matching TRBD2. The CDR3 consists of 16 residues. V shed 3 bases, J shed 7 bases, and the junction held 9 bases outside the gene matches. Germline values: CDR1 SGDLS, CDR2 YYNGEE. In nucleotides, the CDR3 is TGTGCCAGCAGCGCAAGCCCGACTAGCGGGATGAACATTCAGTACTTC. This translates into CASSASPTSGMNIQYF.

The CDR3, as DNA: TGTGCCAGCATAGGGACAGGGGTGAGGGGTGAGACCCAGTACTTC. Translated: CASIGTGVRGETQYF. The chain recombines TRBV2 with TRBJ2-5; 10 nucleotides match TRBD1. The germline CDR1 and CDR2 sequences are SNHLY and FYNNEI. CDR3 size: 15 residues. V lost 7 bases, J lost 5 bases, and 10 bases stayed unmatched. Drawing the rest from reference TRBV2 and TRBJ2-5, the complete variable domain is EPEVTQTPSHQVTQMGQEVILRCVPISNHLYFYWYRQILGQKVEFLVSFYNNEISEKSEIFDDQFSVERPDGSNFTLKIRSTKLEDSAMYFCASIGTGVRGETQYFGPGTRLLVL.

V gene TRBV21-1 combines with J gene TRBJ1-4. TRBV21-1 is flagged as a pseudogene. The CDR3 spans 13 residues. The CDR3 DNA sequence: TGTGCCAGCAACCCGGGTCCTTATGAAAAACTGTTTTTT. Translating gives CASNPGPYEKLFF.

The chain couples TRBV28 to TRBJ2-7; D is uncertain. This CDR3 is 16 amino acids long. Germline CDR1 reads MDHEN; CDR2 reads SYDVKM. Trimming cost V 6 bases and J 3 bases, with 21 bases left between them. The CDR3 sequence is CASRSWAQGRIYEQYF. Written as DNA, the CDR3 is TGTGCCAGCAGGTCCTGGGCCCAAGGGCGGATCTACGAGCAGTACTTC.

This chain joins TRBV9 and TRBJ2-5; 7 positions agree with TRBD2. Trimming took 3 bases from V and 5 from J; bases not matched to a gene: 7. The CDR3 length is 14 residues. Germline-derived CDR1 and CDR2 are SGDLS and YYNGEE. For the CDR3, the DNA is TGTGCCAGCAGCGCAACTAGCGAAGGTGAGACCCAGTACTTC. Protein sequence: CASSATSEGETQYF.

The chain joins TRBV5-6 to TRBJ2-7; tentatively, D is TRBD2 (5 bases). Trimming removed 6 bases at V and 0 bases at J, with 19 bases between. There are 16 residues in the CDR3. Germline CDR1 and CDR2: SGHDT and YYEEEE. The CDR3 nucleotides are TGTGCCAGCACCCGTTTAACCAGCGGAACCTCCTACGAGCAGTACTTC. This gives the protein CASTRLTSGTSYEQYF.

The chain has TRBV19 and TRBJ2-1; D possibly corresponds to TRBD2 (6 bases). This CDR3 contains 14 residues. The germline gives CDR1 LNHDA, CDR2 SQIVND (reference sequence). The V end was cut by 2 bases, the J end by 9 bases, with 14 bases between. This chain's CDR3 is CASSITSSAGEQFF. In nucleotides, the CDR3 is TGTGCCAGTAGTATAACCTCTAGCGCCGGTGAGCAGTTCTTC.

The chain is built from TRBV11-2 and TRBJ2-5; D not resolved. The germline CDR1 and CDR2 sequences are SGHAT and FQNNGV. CDR3 size: 14 residues. Trimming removed 3 bases from V and 1 base from J, with 9 bases in between. This CDR3 is CASSFATSQETQYF. In nucleotides, the CDR3 is TGTGCCAGCAGCTTCGCCACCTCCCAAGAGACCCAGTACTTC.

CDR3: CASSLADRGPYEQYF. The CDR3 DNA follows: TGTGCCAGCAGCTTGGCGGACAGGGGTCCCTACGAGCAGTACTTC. V gene TRBV5-4 combines with J gene TRBJ2-5; 9 nucleotides align to TRBD1. The DNA end favors TRBJ2-7, so the J call may be wrong. CDR1 and CDR2 (germline): SGHNT, YYREEE (reference sequence). The CDR3 has 15 amino acids.

The V gene is TRBV5-1, the J gene TRBJ1-1; D possibly corresponds to TRBD1 (6 bases). This CDR3 spans 15 amino acids. The germline V and J ends were trimmed by 0 bases and 1 base, with 10 bases remaining between them. From germline, CDR1 is SGHRS and CDR2 YFSETQ. The CDR3 nucleotides are TGCGCCAGCAGCTTGGAGACAGGCCGGAACACTGAAGCTTTCTTT. This codes for CASSLETGRNTEAFF. Full variable domain (rest looked up from reference TRBV5-1 and TRBJ1-1): KAGVTQTPRYLIKTRGQQVTLSCSPISGHRSVSWYQQTPGQGLQFLFEYFSETQRNKGNFPGRFSGRQFSNSRSEMNVSTLELGDSALYLCASSLETGRNTEAFFGQGTRLTVV.

This clone was recorded once. The rearrangement joins TRBV7-6 to TRBJ2-2; 8 positions match TRBD1. V was pared by 4 bases and J by 0 bases, with 13 bases of the junction left unmatched. The CDR3 covers 19 residues. The germline V gene has CDR1 SGHVS and CDR2 FNYEAQ. The CDR3 DNA reads TGTGCCAGCAGCTCGGGGGACCTGACAGGGGTTTCGAACACCGGGGAGCTGTTTTTT. Protein product: CASSSGDLTGVSNTGELFF. Combining the CDR3 with reference TRBV7-6 and TRBJ2-2 gives the whole variable domain GAGVSQSPRYKVTKRGQDVALRCDPISGHVSLYWYRQALGQGPEFLTYFNYEAQQDKSGLPNDRFSAERPEGSISTLTIQRTEQRDSAMYRCASSSGDLTGVSNTGELFFGEGSRLTVL.

V usage is TRBV29-1 and J usage is TRBJ2-2; possibly TRBD2 for D (5 bases). CDR3 size: 16 residues. Per the germline V gene, CDR1 is SQVTM and CDR2 is ANQGSEA. Trimming shortened V by 4 bases and J by 0 bases, and 15 bases separated the two germline ends. The CDR3 nucleotides are TGCAGCGTTGGGGGTGAGCGGACCTCGAACACCGGGGAGCTGTTTTTT. This sequence encodes CSVGGERTSNTGELFF.

The chain couples TRBV7-9 to TRBJ1-1, with D possibly being TRBD1 (5 bases). From germline, CDR1 is SEHNR and CDR2 FQNEAQ (reference sequence). The CDR3 loop spans 14 amino acids. V was shortened by 2 bases and J by 10 bases, with 17 bases between the two germline ends. CDR3 protein: CASSLRALTDRAFF. As DNA, the CDR3 is TGTGCCAGCAGCTTAAGGGCTCTAACCGACAGAGCTTTCTTT.

This clone was observed a single time. This chain connects TRBV28 to TRBJ2-7; D not resolved. With 10 bases removed from V and 5 bases from J, the gap between germline ends came to 15 bases. Per germline, CDR1 MDHEN and CDR2 SYDVKM. The CDR3 spans 12 residues. The CDR3 DNA sequence: TGTGCCACCCGGATCCAAACTGACGAGCAGTACTTC. It encodes CATRIQTDEQYF. The whole variable domain, remainder taken from reference TRBV28 and TRBJ2-7, is DVKVTQSSRYLVKRTGEKVFLECVQDMDHENMFWYRQDPGLGLRLIYFSYDVKMKEKGDIPEGYSVSREKKERFSLILESASTNQTSMYLCATRIQTDEQYFGPGTRLTVT.

This clone appeared once. The genes are TRBV11-2 and TRBJ2-3; possibly TRBD2 for D (6 bases). Germline loops: CDR1 SGHAT, CDR2 FQNNGV. The CDR3 is made up of 13 amino acids. Between the trimmed V and J ends, which lost 5 bases and 0 bases, there was a span of 6 bases. CDR3 in DNA: TGTGCCAGCAGCGGGACTAGCACAGATACGCAGTATTTT. Its protein is CASSGTSTDTQYF.

This chain uses TRBV27 with TRBJ1-2, with TRBD1 identical over 7 bases. Trimming took 3 bases from V and 4 from J; bases not matched to a gene: 8. The CDR3 spans 15 residues. CDR1 is MNHEY and CDR2 is SMNVEV in the germline V gene (reference sequence). Here the CDR3 reads CASSFGQGGTYGYTF. CDR3 bases: TGTGCCAGCAGTTTTGGTCAGGGGGGTACCTATGGCTACACCTTC.

The CDR3 DNA sequence: TGTGCCAGCAACCCCCCGGAACATAACACCGGGGAGCTGTTTTTT. Encoded protein: CASNPPEHNTGELFF. This chain connects TRBV28 to TRBJ2-2; no clear D gene. The CDR3 has 15 amino acids. CDR1 is MDHEN and CDR2 is SYDVKM in the germline V gene. Deletions cut 7 bases from V and 2 bases from J, with 14 bases between.

This clone has ten or more counts. The J gene is TRBJ2-3, the V gene TRBV6-1; D is ambiguous. The ends were cut back, 7 bases at V and 2 bases at J, with 13 bases in the middle. This CDR3 contains 14 residues. The germline CDR1 and CDR2 sequences are MNHNS and SASEGT. The CDR3 DNA sequence: TGTGCCAGCACGGGCAGCTATTCCACAGATACGCAGTATTTT. Translation gives CASTGSYSTDTQYF.

As for this clone: A far larger clone lies a single base away; this is likely a read error. Other DNA sequences in this sample translate to the same CDR3. The chain joins TRBV2 to TRBJ2-5; the D is unclear. The CDR3 consists of 11 residues. Germline V lookup: CDR1 SNHLY, CDR2 FYNNEI. V dropped 6 bases and J dropped 1 base, with 3 bases sitting between them. The CDR3 DNA sequence: TGTGCCAGCAGCACCCAAGAGACCCAGTACTTC. Protein sequence: CASSTQETQYF.

This rearrangement joins TRBV4-1 to TRBJ2-7; the D is unclear. Germline assignment: CDR1 MGHRA and CDR2 YSYEKL. The CDR3 is 14 residues long. With 2 bases removed from V and 4 bases from J, the gap between germline ends came to 12 bases. The CDR3 reads CASSQPTVGYEQYF. In DNA form, the CDR3 reads TGCGCCAGCAGCCAACCTACCGTGGGATACGAGCAGTACTTC.

The V call is TRBV7-2, the J call TRBJ2-4; D is perhaps TRBD2 (6 bases). Germline V gives CDR1 SGHTA, CDR2 FQGNSA. The V gene lost 5 bases and the J gene lost 6 bases, with 11 bases spanning the gap. CDR3 length equals 13 residues. The CDR3 loop is CASSPGGVNIQYF. CDR3 bases: TGTGCCAGCAGCCCCGGAGGGGTAAACATTCAGTACTTC.

V gene TRBV14 combines with J gene TRBJ2-7; the match to TRBD2 covers 8 bases. V shed 3 bases and J 9 bases; nucleotides not matched to a gene: 7. This CDR3 spans 13 amino acids. The V gene's germline CDR1 is SGHDN and CDR2 FVKESK. This chain's CDR3 is CASSQGAGDGQYF. For the CDR3, the DNA is TGTGCCAGCAGCCAGGGAGCGGGAGACGGGCAGTACTTC. The full variable domain, its missing parts supplied by reference TRBV14 and TRBJ2-7, is EAGVTQFPSHSVIEKGQTVTLRCDPISGHDNLYWYRRVMGKEIKFLLHFVKESKQDESGMPNNRFLAERTGGTYSTLKVQPAELEDSGVYFCASSQGAGDGQYFGPGTRLTVT.

Regarding this clone: A read error may produce the germline difference seen at one junction end. The CDR3 is CSVENGQGQAF. The CDR3 region has the DNA TGCAGCGTTGAGAACGGACAGGGGCAAGCCTTC. The chain joins TRBV29-1 to TRBJ1-2; 9 nucleotides line up with TRBD1. Germline-derived CDR1 and CDR2 are SQVTM and ANQGSEA. The CDR3 is 11 residues long.

This clone has just one count. CDR3 loop: CASSSPGRSIGYTF. CDR3 DNA: TGTGCCAGCAGTTCCCCGGGGAGGAGCATTGGCTACACCTTC. The chain recombines TRBV28 with TRBJ1-2; D unresolved. The CDR3 is 14 residues long. Germline-derived CDR1 and CDR2 are MDHEN and SYDVKM. Between the trimmed V and J ends, which lost 4 bases and 7 bases, there was a span of 16 bases.

The chain joins TRBV5-1 to TRBJ2-1; D perhaps matches TRBD2 (5 bases). V lost 7 bases, J lost 7 bases, and 12 bases lay in between. CDR1 is SGHRS, CDR2 YFSETQ, per germline. The CDR3 contains 12 residues. The CDR3 loop is CASGSNGNEQFF. CDR3 nucleotide sequence: TGCGCCAGCGGGAGTAACGGGAATGAGCAGTTCTTC.

The chain recombines TRBV27 with TRBJ1-2; D possibly corresponds to TRBD1 (6 bases). CDR3 length equals 14 residues. The V gene lost 6 bases and the J gene lost 3 bases, with 14 bases spanning the gap. From germline, CDR1 is MNHEY and CDR2 SMNVEV (reference sequence). Written as DNA, the CDR3 is TGTGCCAGCAGGTTCCTACAGGGTGACTATGGCTACACCTTC. It encodes CASRFLQGDYGYTF.